Listed here are 27 T cell receptor beta chains from one sample, sequenced in a study of T-cell memory formation after mild COVID-19. TCRdb fed the 5' RACE reads into MiXCR, producing one record per CDR3 protein. Among 250,000 to 300,000 distinct CDR3 sequences listed, approximately 16% were seen once. The specimen sequenced was PBMCs or a T cell subset sorted from them (not recorded which). These receptors were collected from a man aged 18 to 29 who had mild COVID-19 (a few samples of this study predate the infection). Cell type and time point are not known.

CDR3 residues: CSAPAAPRGYEQYV. The CDR3 DNA sequence: TGCAGTGCTCCCGCCGCCCCTCGGGGGTACGAGCAGTACGTC. This chain connects TRBV20-1 to TRBJ2-7; possible D gene TRBD2, 6 bases. The length of the CDR3 is 14 residues. With 5 bases removed from V and 4 bases from J, the gap between germline ends came to 18 bases. Germline V gives CDR1 DFQATT, CDR2 SNEGSKA (reference sequence).

This clonotype came up many times. The chain joins TRBV7-9 to TRBJ2-5; unclear D gene. Trimming cost V 1 base and J 3 bases, with 18 bases left between them. The CDR3 length is 17 residues. Germline lookup yields CDR1 SEHNR and CDR2 FQNEAQ (reference sequence). This chain's CDR3 is CASSLGLASGLEETQYF. As DNA, the CDR3 is TGTGCCAGCAGCTTAGGTCTCGCTTCCGGGCTGGAAGAGACCCAGTACTTC.

This clonotype has more than one count but fewer than ten. The chain couples TRBV6-5 to TRBJ1-4; the D gene is possibly TRBD1 (5 bases). The CDR3 loop spans 16 amino acids. V lost 5 bases to trimming and J lost 5 bases, with 18 bases between them. CDR1 and CDR2 (germline): MNHEY, SVGAGI. The CDR3 here is CASSTTGAKGNEKLFF. CDR3 DNA: TGTGCCAGCAGTACCACCGGGGCCAAGGGGAATGAAAAACTGTTTTTT.

This clonotype was detected a few times. CDR3 in DNA: TGCAGTGCTACCGGGACAGGGAGGGGCTACACCTTC. This translates into CSATGTGRGYTF. V is TRBV20-1 and J is TRBJ1-2, with 9 nucleotides matching TRBD1. CDR3 length equals 12 residues. CDR1 and CDR2 from the germline V gene are DFQATT and SNEGSKA (reference sequence). J gave up 8 bases and V 4 bases, and 5 bases lay outside the gene matches.

The chain uses TRBV5-1 and TRBJ2-3; D is perhaps TRBD2 (5 bases). Germline V lookup: CDR1 SGHRS, CDR2 YFSETQ. This CDR3 comprises 15 residues. V was cut by 1 base and J by 4 bases, with 13 bases left in between. CDR3 bases: TGCGCCAGCAGCTTGTCACTAGGCCCCGCAGATACGCAGTATTTT. Amino acids: CASSLSLGPADTQYF.

CDR3 loop: CATRDEPNTEAFF. Here the CDR3 DNA reads TGTGCCACAAGGGACGAGCCCAACACTGAAGCTTTCTTT. The V and J genes are TRBV6-2 or TRBV6-3 and TRBJ1-1, with a weak D call TRBD1 (5 bases). Trimming stripped 10 bases from V and 2 bases from J, with 14 bases between. CDR3 size: 13 residues. Germline V CDR1 and CDR2: MNHEY, SVGEGT.

The gene calls are TRBV7-2 and TRBJ2-7; D is possibly TRBD2 (5 bases). Trimming pared 0 bases from V and 9 bases from J, leaving 15 bases between. The CDR3 has 14 amino acids. Germline loops: CDR1 SGHTA, CDR2 FQGNSA. The CDR3 DNA reads TGTGCCAGCAGCTTAGCCCCGATGAGCGGACCGCAGTACTTC. This encodes CASSLAPMSGPQYF. Full variable domain (missing parts from reference TRBV7-2 and TRBJ2-7): GAGVSQSPSNKVTEKGKDVELRCDPISGHTALYWYRQSLGQGLEFLIYFQGNSAPDKSGLPSDRFSAERTGGSVSTLTIQRTQQEDSAVYLCASSLAPMSGPQYFGPGTRLTVT.

The chain links TRBV6-2 or TRBV6-3 to TRBJ1-1; D is uncertain. Germline loops: CDR1 MNHEY, CDR2 SVGEGT. The CDR3 sequence is 14 residues long. The germline V and J ends were trimmed by 6 bases and 4 bases, with 15 bases remaining between them. CDR3 region: CASSPEGPVTEAFF. The CDR3 DNA follows: TGTGCCAGCAGCCCCGAAGGGCCTGTCACTGAAGCTTTCTTT.

This clonotype has just a few counts. V usage is TRBV5-6 and J usage is TRBJ1-1; D ambiguous. Germline CDR1 is SGHDT and CDR2 is YYEEEE. The CDR3 consists of 13 residues. V was shortened by 0 bases and J by 12 bases, with 15 bases between the two germline ends. In DNA form, the CDR3 reads TGTGCCAGCAGCTTGGTATCGGGGAGGCAAACTTTCTTT. This sequence encodes CASSLVSGRQTFF.

This clonotype was recorded a few times. The chain recombines TRBV4-2 with TRBJ2-6; a possible D gene is TRBD1 (5 bases). V shed 0 bases and J shed 2 bases, with 8 bases lying between them. The V gene's germline CDR1 is LGHNA and CDR2 YNFKEQ. CDR3 size: 16 residues. The DNA of the CDR3 is TGTGCCAGCAGCCAAGATCTAGGGGCTGGGGCCAACGTCCTGACTTTC. Translating gives CASSQDLGAGANVLTF.

This clonotype was picked up many times. The chain employs TRBV7-9 and TRBJ2-5; the D gene is possibly TRBD2 (7 bases). In germline, CDR1 is SEHNR, CDR2 FQNEAQ (reference sequence). V shed 5 bases and J shed 1 base, with 8 bases lying between them. The CDR3 is 13 amino acids. The CDR3 coding sequence is TGTGCCAGCAGCCGGGGGGCCCAAGAGACCCAGTACTTC. Its protein product is CASSRGAQETQYF.

Only a few counts were recorded for this clonotype. This sequence joins TRBV5-1 and TRBJ1-6; perhaps TRBD1 as D (5 bases). The V gene lost 4 bases and the J gene lost 5 bases, with 16 bases spanning the gap. The CDR3 spans 16 residues. The germline V gene has CDR1 SGHRS and CDR2 YFSETQ. CDR3 loop: CASSPSGDSDNSPLHF. As DNA, the CDR3 is TGCGCCAGCAGCCCGTCCGGAGACAGTGATAATTCACCCCTCCACTTT.

The chain recombines TRBV2 with TRBJ2-3; no clear D. The CDR3 totals 15 residues. Deletions cut 5 bases from V and 0 bases from J, with 12 bases between. Germline V lookup: CDR1 SNHLY, CDR2 FYNNEI. The chain's CDR3 is CASSIALSSTDTQYF. The CDR3 DNA reads as TGTGCCAGCAGTATAGCCCTCAGTAGCACAGATACGCAGTATTTT. The full variable domain, with the rest looked up from reference TRBV2 and TRBJ2-3, is EPEVTQTPSHQVTQMGQEVILRCVPISNHLYFYWYRQILGQKVEFLVSFYNNEISEKSEIFDDQFSVERPDGSNFTLKIRSTKLEDSAMYFCASSIALSSTDTQYFGPGTRLTVL.

The chain has TRBV12-3 or TRBV12-4 and TRBJ2-7, with D perhaps TRBD1 (6 bases). This CDR3 is built from 14 residues. Between the trimmed V and J ends, which lost 4 bases and 3 bases, there was a span of 13 bases. CDR3 bases: TGTGCCAGCAGTTCTACAGGGTTGGGCTACGAGCAGTACTTC. Its protein product is CASSSTGLGYEQYF.

The chain links TRBV6-6 to TRBJ1-5, with D perhaps matching TRBD1 (6 bases). The germline V gene encodes CDR1 MNHNY and CDR2 SVGAGI (reference sequence). The CDR3 consists of 13 residues. Trimming took 7 bases from V and 7 from J, leaving 14 bases between them. The CDR3 protein is CASIQTQGQPQHF. The CDR3 region has the DNA TGTGCCAGCATTCAAACCCAGGGGCAGCCCCAGCATTTT.

The chain employs TRBV28 and TRBJ1-6; D remains ambiguous. Trimming removed 8 bases from V and 10 bases from J, with 15 bases in between. Germline V gene lookup returns CDR1 MDHEN and CDR2 SYDVKM. CDR3 length: 13 amino acids. The CDR3 region has the DNA TGTGCCAGCTGCACCCTGTTCGGGTCACCCCTCCACTTT. This sequence encodes CASCTLFGSPLHF.

This clonotype was found a few times. An end of the junction differs from the germline gene, which may be a read error. The chain couples TRBV7-7 to TRBJ2-3; TRBD1 is a possible D gene (6 bases). The germline V gene encodes CDR1 SSHAT and CDR2 FNYEAQ (reference sequence). This CDR3 has 14 residues. This CDR3 reads CASSLGTGLDTQYF. The CDR3 DNA reads TGTGCTAGCAGCCTAGGTACAGGGCTTGATACGCAGTATTTT.

The chain carries TRBV20-1 and TRBJ2-3; the D call may be TRBD1 or TRBD2 (6 bases each). CDR1 and CDR2 (germline): DFQATT, SNEGSKA (reference sequence). Trimming cost V 5 bases and J 1 base, with 16 bases left between them. The CDR3 contains 15 residues. CDR3 in DNA: TGCAGTGCTCCCGGTAGGGGGGTTCGCACAGATACGCAGTATTTT. Translation gives CSAPGRGVRTDTQYF.

This clonotype was counted between two and nine times. The chain is built from TRBV21-1 and TRBJ1-1. TRBV21-1 is given as a pseudogene. The CDR3 extends over 15 amino acids. DNA of the CDR3: TGTGCCAGCAGCAAAAAGGAAGGGATGAACACTGAAGCTTTCTTT. Translating gives CASSKKEGMNTEAFF.

The CDR3 loop is CASSRGTSDLPDTQYF. In nucleotides, the CDR3 is TGCGCCAGCAGCCGGGGGACTAGCGATCTCCCAGATACGCAGTATTTT. The rearrangement links TRBV4-3 to TRBJ2-3; 10 bases are a match to TRBD2. The junction had 8 bases not matched to a gene; V was cut back by 4 bases and J by 4 bases. Germline V gene lookup returns CDR1 LGHNA and CDR2 YSLEER. This CDR3 contains 16 residues.

This chain joins TRBV5-4 and TRBJ2-1; 10 bases align to TRBD2. The CDR3 sequence is 15 residues long. The V gene end was trimmed by 3 bases and the J gene end by 3 bases; junction bases not matched to a gene: 3. From germline, CDR1 is SGHNT and CDR2 YYREEE (reference sequence). CDR3 region: CASSSAGGYYNEQFF. The CDR3 nucleotides read TGTGCCAGCAGCTCAGCGGGGGGGTACTACAATGAGCAGTTCTTC. The complete variable domain, with remaining parts taken from reference TRBV5-4 and TRBJ2-1, reads ETGVTQSPTHLIKTRGQQVTLRCSSQSGHNTVSWYQQALGQGPQFIFQYYREEENGRGNFPPRFSGLQFPNYSSELNVNALELDDSALYLCASSSAGGYYNEQFFGPGTRLTVL.

This chain joins TRBV4-2 and TRBJ2-5; TRBD2 aligns across 14 bases. The CDR3 totals 18 residues. In germline, CDR1 is LGHNA, CDR2 YNFKEQ. Trimming at V came to 5 bases and at J to 0 bases, leaving 8 bases not matched to a gene. Written as DNA, the CDR3 is TGTGCCAGCAGCAAGACTAGCGGGGGGGATTCGTACCAAGAGACCCAGTACTTC. It encodes CASSKTSGGDSYQETQYF.

The chain has TRBV9 and TRBJ1-1, with 7 bases lining up with TRBD1. Trimming took 4 bases from V and 1 from J; bases not matched to a gene: 10. Per the germline V gene, CDR1 is SGDLS and CDR2 is YYNGEE. The CDR3 runs to 16 residues. The DNA for the CDR3 is TGTGCCAGCAGCTACGCTCCGACAGGGAGGAACACTGAAGCTTTCTTT. Translated, it gives CASSYAPTGRNTEAFF.

There are a few counts of this clonotype. V and J are TRBV7-2 and TRBJ2-5; D tentatively fits TRBD1 or TRBD2 (5 bases each). Germline CDR1 SGHTA, CDR2 FQGNSA. This CDR3 has 15 amino acids. V lost 3 bases and J 4 bases, leaving 15 bases between the germline ends. The CDR3 region has the DNA TGTGCCAGCAGCTTTGGGGGAACCTCGGGAGAGACCCAGTACTTC. It encodes CASSFGGTSGETQYF.

This clonotype was recorded many times. This chain joins TRBV29-1 and TRBJ1-1; unclear D gene. V gave up 2 bases and J gave up 8 bases, with 9 bases separating them. The length of the CDR3 is 11 residues. Germline-derived CDR1 and CDR2 are SQVTM and ANQGSEA. CDR3 coding DNA: TGCAGCGTTGAATCTGAATTAGAAGCTTTCTTT. Protein: CSVESELEAFF.

The sample holds many counts of this clonotype. The rearrangement links TRBV7-3 to TRBJ1-1, with D unresolved. CDR1 is SGHTA, CDR2 FQGTGA, per germline. This CDR3 contains 13 residues. V gave up 1 base and J gave up 3 bases, with 6 bases separating them. For the CDR3, the DNA is TGTGCCAGCAGCTTAATACGGGACACTGAAGCTTTCTTT. Residues: CASSLIRDTEAFF.

This chain connects TRBV5-4 to TRBJ2-5, with 12 positions matching TRBD2. The CDR3 contains 14 residues. V shed 5 bases and J 3 bases; nucleotides not matched to a gene: 2. The V gene's germline CDR1 is SGHNT and CDR2 YYREEE (reference sequence). CDR3 sequence reads: CASRLAGGKETQYF. CDR3 coding DNA: TGTGCCAGCAGACTAGCGGGGGGTAAAGAGACCCAGTACTTC. Full variable domain (missing parts from reference TRBV5-4 and TRBJ2-5): ETGVTQSPTHLIKTRGQQVTLRCSSQSGHNTVSWYQQALGQGPQFIFQYYREEENGRGNFPPRFSGLQFPNYSSELNVNALELDDSALYLCASRLAGGKETQYFGPGTRLLVL.